The 30 T cell receptor beta chains presented below share a single source sample, sequenced in a study of OX40 agonist ivuxolimab in advanced cancers. The assay was immunoSEQ multiplex PCR, and TCRdb's table has in-frame clones only and misses some. The sample contains roughly 60,000 clones, 85% to 90% of which appear only once. This specimen consisted of CD4+ or CD8+ T cells sorted from blood, obtained in a trial of the OX40 agonist ivuxolimab. The receptors originated from an adult with an advanced solid tumor such as melanoma, head and neck, liver or kidney cancer.

This chain uses TRBV30 with TRBJ1-2; D is perhaps TRBD1 (6 bases). In germline, CDR1 is GTSNPN, CDR2 SVGIG (reference sequence). With 1 base removed from V and 3 bases from J, the gap between germline ends came to 9 bases. The CDR3 is 13 amino acids. This CDR3 is CAWSASGDYGYTF. CDR3 nucleotides: TGTGCCTGGAGTGCCTCAGGGGACTATGGCTACACCTTC.

The genes are TRBV21-1 and TRBJ2-7; the D call of TRBD2 is as the table states it, not checked on the DNA. TRBV21-1 is a documented pseudogene. The CDR3 sequence is 17 residues long. The CDR3 reads CASSKGGDCIGNYEQYF. The CDR3 DNA sequence: TGTGCCAGCAGCAAAGGGGGGGACTGTATCGGCAACTACGAGCAGTACTTC.

The chain combines TRBV7-2 with TRBJ1-1, with D tentatively TRBD1 (6 bases). Germline CDR1 is SGHTA and CDR2 is FQGNSA. V lost 0 bases, J lost 2 bases, and 7 bases lay in between. The CDR3 consists of 14 residues. CDR3 coding DNA: TGTGCCAGCAGCTTAGCGGGGGCAAACACTGAAGCTTTCTTT. Encoded protein: CASSLAGANTEAFF.

J is TRBJ2-7 and V is TRBV6-6; TRBD1 aligns across 10 bases. The CDR3 consists of 14 residues. Germline V CDR1 and CDR2: MNHNY, SVGAGI (reference sequence). V was pared by 7 bases and J by 6 bases, with 9 bases of the junction left unmatched. CDR3 DNA sequence: TGTGCCAGCACCCTACGGGGGACAGGGGTCGAGCAGTACTTC. It specifies CASTLRGTGVEQYF.

The chain recombines TRBV5-6 with TRBJ2-7, with unresolved D. Germline CDR1 is SGHDT and CDR2 is YYEEEE. The CDR3 is 11 residues long. V lost 3 bases, J lost 0 bases, and 1 base lay in between. The CDR3 spells CASSSSYEQYF. DNA for the CDR3: TGTGCCAGCAGCTCCTCCTACGAGCAGTACTTC.

The chain has TRBV7-9 and TRBJ2-5; TRBD2 matches 8 bases. In germline, CDR1 is SEHNR, CDR2 FQNEAQ (reference sequence). Trimming at V came to 3 bases and at J to 3 bases, leaving 15 bases not matched to a gene. CDR3 length: 18 amino acids. CDR3 amino acids: CASSFPSRGGQFKETQYF. The CDR3 coding sequence is TGTGCCAGCAGCTTCCCTTCCCGGGGGGGGCAATTCAAAGAGACCCAGTACTTC.

This clone appeared a single time. The chain carries TRBV19 and TRBJ2-3, with D tentatively TRBD1 (6 bases). Trimming shortened V by 9 bases and J by 5 bases, and 18 bases separated the two germline ends. Germline assignment: CDR1 LNHDA and CDR2 SQIVND (reference sequence). The CDR3 sequence is 14 residues long. The CDR3 DNA is TGTGCCAGCCCTCCGGGACACCGAAGAGATACGCAGTATTTT. It translates to CASPPGHRRDTQYF.

This clone was detected a few times. The chain couples TRBV5-8 to TRBJ1-4; 8 bases line up with TRBD1. CDR1 is SGHTS and CDR2 is YDEGEE in the germline V gene. The CDR3 has 15 amino acids. V shed 1 base and J 8 bases; nucleotides not matched to a gene: 7. DNA for the CDR3: TGTGCCAGCAGCTTGTGGGCCGGACAGGGAGAAAAACTGTTTTTT. Translating gives CASSLWAGQGEKLFF.

This sequence joins TRBV7-8 and TRBJ2-2; TRBD1 might be the D (5 bases). CDR1 and CDR2 (germline): SGHVS, FQNEAQ. The CDR3 runs to 14 residues. V lost 5 bases and J lost 4, with 11 bases in between. CDR3 amino acids: CASSQGWGTGELFF. The CDR3 DNA reads TGTGCCAGCAGCCAGGGATGGGGCACCGGGGAGCTGTTTTTT.

The chain recombines TRBV5-1 with TRBJ2-1; perhaps TRBD1 as D (6 bases). Germline V gene data show CDR1 as SGHRS and CDR2 as YFSETQ. The CDR3 extends over 15 amino acids. Trimming took 4 bases from V and 5 from J, leaving 16 bases between them. CDR3 loop: CASSGTLIGDNEQFF. CDR3 nucleotide sequence: TGCGCCAGCAGCGGGACACTTATAGGTGACAATGAGCAGTTCTTC.

V gene TRBV9 combines with J gene TRBJ1-1; a weak D match, TRBD1 (6 bases). This CDR3 is built from 17 residues. Trimming pared 0 bases from V and 0 bases from J, leaving 15 bases between. Germline V gives CDR1 SGDLS, CDR2 YYNGEE. The CDR3 coding sequence is TGTGCCAGCAGCGTAGGGTGGGGGGGCCAGATGAACACTGAAGCTTTCTTT. Translated: CASSVGWGGQMNTEAFF.

The chain uses TRBV10-3 and TRBJ2-5; 7 bases align to TRBD1. Germline values: CDR1 ENHRY, CDR2 SYGVKD. This CDR3 has 14 amino acids. V was pared by 6 bases and J by 0 bases, with 4 bases of the junction left unmatched. CDR3 protein: CAIRMTGNQETQYF. The CDR3 region has the DNA TGTGCCATCAGGATGACAGGGAACCAAGAGACCCAGTACTTC.

The chain recombines TRBV11-2 with TRBJ1-2, with 10 bases that match TRBD1. The CDR3 sequence is 14 residues long. Trimming at V came to 5 bases and at J to 6 bases, leaving 6 bases not matched to a gene. CDR1 and CDR2 from the germline V gene are SGHAT and FQNNGV. The CDR3 DNA follows: TGTGCCAGCAGCCCCGACAGGGGGCGAGATGGCTACACCTTC. It translates to CASSPDRGRDGYTF.

V usage is TRBV18 and J usage is TRBJ2-4; 8 positions agree with TRBD1. The CDR3 consists of 16 residues. Trimming at V came to 3 bases and at J to 1 base, leaving 5 bases not matched to a gene. Germline-derived CDR1 and CDR2 are KGHSH and LQKENI. The CDR3 reads CASSPDRVGAKNIQYF. The CDR3 nucleotides are TGTGCCAGCTCACCGGACAGGGTCGGGGCCAAAAACATTCAGTACTTC.

The CDR3 nucleotides are TGCGCCAGCAGCCAAGATCAGCGGCAGGCGCTTTACGAGCAGTACTTC. Translated, it gives CASSQDQRQALYEQYF. This chain links TRBV4-3 with TRBJ2-7; tentative D call: TRBD2 (5 bases). Germline assignment: CDR1 LGHNA and CDR2 YSLEER. The CDR3 has 16 residues. Trimming left V 0 bases short and J 4 bases short, with 16 bases between.

V usage is TRBV2 and J usage is TRBJ2-7, with 13 bases that match TRBD2. Per germline, CDR1 SNHLY and CDR2 FYNNEI. The CDR3 extends over 15 amino acids. After removal of 8 bases from V and 5 bases from J, the junction contained 9 bases not matched to a gene. CDR3 sequence reads: CASGLTSGRADEQYF. Here the CDR3 DNA reads TGTGCCAGCGGATTAACTAGCGGGAGGGCCGACGAGCAGTACTTC. Full variable domain (rest looked up from reference TRBV2 and TRBJ2-7): EPEVTQTPSHQVTQMGQEVILRCVPISNHLYFYWYRQILGQKVEFLVSFYNNEISEKSEIFDDQFSVERPDGSNFTLKIRSTKLEDSAMYFCASGLTSGRADEQYFGPGTRLTVT.

This clone was seen only once. In the same sample, other DNA sequences code for this CDR3. The rearrangement links TRBV19 to TRBJ1-2; the match to TRBD1 covers 9 bases. V gave up 8 bases and J gave up 4 bases; unmatched junction bases: 8. CDR3 size: 14 residues. CDR1 and CDR2 (germline): LNHDA, SQIVND (reference sequence). As DNA, the CDR3 is TGTGCCAGTGATCCGGGACAGGGCCGCTATGGCTACACCTTC. Translating gives CASDPGQGRYGYTF.

The rearrangement links TRBV28 to TRBJ1-6; TRBD1 matches 7 bases. The length of the CDR3 is 13 residues. The germline CDR1 and CDR2 sequences are MDHEN and SYDVKM. After removal of 10 bases from V and 6 bases from J, the junction contained 6 bases not matched to a gene. The CDR3 loop is CATMGQLNSPLHF. CDR3 bases: TGTGCCACCATGGGACAGCTTAATTCACCCCTCCACTTT.

The rearrangement joins TRBV19 to TRBJ2-3, with TRBD1 as a possible D gene (5 bases). This CDR3 region has 16 residues. CDR1 and CDR2 from the germline V gene are LNHDA and SQIVND (reference sequence). Deletions cut 7 bases from V and 2 bases from J, with 19 bases between. The chain's CDR3 is CASTDSGRVNTDTQYF. CDR3 DNA: TGTGCCAGTACCGACTCTGGCAGGGTCAACACAGATACGCAGTATTTT.

The J gene is TRBJ2-5, the V gene TRBV2, with D possibly matching TRBD2 (6 bases). Trimming left V 2 bases short and J 5 bases short, with 15 bases between. CDR3 length: 15 residues. Germline values: CDR1 SNHLY, CDR2 FYNNEI. The chain's CDR3 is CASSETSYRLETQYF. In DNA, the CDR3 is TGTGCCAGCAGTGAAACTAGCTACCGTTTGGAGACCCAGTACTTC.

V is TRBV4-2 and J is TRBJ2-3; 7 nucleotides match TRBD2. The CDR3 has 17 residues. V was pared by 0 bases and J by 2 bases, with 8 bases of the junction left unmatched. The V gene's germline CDR1 is LGHNA and CDR2 YNFKEQ. CDR3 in DNA: TGTGCCAGCAGCCAAGAAGGCCCCGGGACTACCACAGATACGCAGTATTTT. This gives the protein CASSQEGPGTTTDTQYF.

This chain joins TRBV28 and TRBJ2-7; D is uncertain. The V gene's germline CDR1 is MDHEN and CDR2 SYDVKM. The V gene lost 6 bases and the J gene lost 3 bases, with 6 bases spanning the gap. This CDR3 spans 11 amino acids. In DNA form, the CDR3 reads TGTGCCAGCAGGGCCCTCTACGAGCAGTACTTC. Its translation is CASRALYEQYF.

The rearrangement links TRBV10-2 to TRBJ1-1; tentative D call: TRBD1 (6 bases). The CDR3 extends over 14 amino acids. Between the trimmed V and J ends, which lost 0 bases and 5 bases, there was a span of 10 bases. CDR1 and CDR2 (germline): WSHSY, SAAADI. The CDR3, as DNA: TGCGCCAGCAGTGAGTCGACGGGGGCAACTGAAGCTTTCTTT. The encoded protein is CASSESTGATEAFF.

The gene calls are TRBV9 and TRBJ2-7; 9 bases are shared with TRBD1. Germline lookup yields CDR1 SGDLS and CDR2 YYNGEE. The V and J ends lost 4 bases and 2 bases, in that order; junction bases with no gene match: 4. CDR3 size: 14 residues. DNA for the CDR3: TGTGCCAGCAGCCCCCGACAGGGGGCCTACGAGCAGTACTTC. Translation gives CASSPRQGAYEQYF. The full variable domain, in which reference TRBV9 and TRBJ2-7 provide the parts outside the CDR3, is DSGVTQTPKHLITATGQRVTLRCSPRSGDLSVYWYQQSLDQGLQFLIQYYNGEERAKGNILERFSAQQFPDLHSELNLSSLELGDSALYFCASSPRQGAYEQYFGPGTRLTVT.

The rearrangement links TRBV18 to TRBJ2-2; 7 bases map to TRBD1. This CDR3 spans 15 amino acids. Trimming at V came to 6 bases and at J to 0 bases, leaving 4 bases not matched to a gene. Germline CDR1 and CDR2: KGHSH and LQKENI. CDR3 sequence (DNA): TGTGCCAGCTCTCACGGACAGGCGAACACCGGGGAGCTGTTTTTT. Protein sequence: CASSHGQANTGELFF.

The V call is TRBV6-5, the J call TRBJ2-7; TRBD1 matches 7 bases. V trimming: 6 bases; J trimming: 0 bases; junction bases outside the gene matches: 8. The CDR3 totals 15 residues. Germline loops: CDR1 MNHEY, CDR2 SVGAGI. The CDR3 nucleotides read TGTGCCAGCAGCCCTTATAGGACAGGCTCCTACGAGCAGTACTTC. Protein sequence: CASSPYRTGSYEQYF.

This chain uses TRBV5-1 with TRBJ2-1; 7 positions agree with TRBD1. Germline V CDR1 and CDR2: SGHRS, YFSETQ. After removal of 1 base from V and 1 base from J, the junction contained 5 bases not matched to a gene. The CDR3 covers 16 residues. In DNA form, the CDR3 reads TGCGCCAGCAGCTTGTGGACGGGACAGTCCTACAATGAGCAGTTCTTC. Translation gives CASSLWTGQSYNEQFF.

This clone was picked up one time. The chain has TRBV5-1 and TRBJ2-2; 10 bases agree with TRBD2. J lost 5 bases, V lost 3 bases, and 7 bases had no gene match. The CDR3 spans 16 residues. Germline V gene data show CDR1 as SGHRS and CDR2 as YFSETQ. CDR3 residues: CASSSPWGLATGELFF. CDR3 DNA: TGCGCCAGCAGCTCGCCCTGGGGACTAGCGACCGGGGAGCTGTTTTTT.

The chain couples TRBV19 to TRBJ2-2; D gene uncertain. The V and J ends lost 5 bases and 2 bases respectively, with 12 bases between them. The germline gives CDR1 LNHDA, CDR2 SQIVND (reference sequence). The CDR3 consists of 15 residues. The CDR3 nucleotides read TGTGCCAGTAGTTCGTTGAGTCCTAACACCGGGGAGCTGTTTTTT. Translation gives CASSSLSPNTGELFF.

The V and J genes are TRBV11-2 and TRBJ1-1; no firm D call. Germline V lookup: CDR1 SGHAT, CDR2 FQNNGV. The ends were cut back, 2 bases at V and 3 bases at J, with 10 bases in the middle. The CDR3 has 14 residues. The chain's CDR3 is CASSLSYGDTEAFF. The CDR3, as DNA: TGTGCCAGCAGCTTATCGTACGGGGACACTGAAGCTTTCTTT.